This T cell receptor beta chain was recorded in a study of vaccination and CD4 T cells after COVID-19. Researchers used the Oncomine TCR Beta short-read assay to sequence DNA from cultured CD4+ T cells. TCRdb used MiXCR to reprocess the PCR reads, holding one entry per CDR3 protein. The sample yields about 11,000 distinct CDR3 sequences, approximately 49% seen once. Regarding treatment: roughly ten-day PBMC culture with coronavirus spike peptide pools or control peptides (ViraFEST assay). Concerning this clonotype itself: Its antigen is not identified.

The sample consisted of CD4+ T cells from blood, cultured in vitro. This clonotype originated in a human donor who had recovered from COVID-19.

CDR3 residues: CASSRYGTEAFF. CDR3 sequence (DNA): TGTGCCAGCAGCCGGTACGGCACTGAAGCTTTCTTT. The gene calls are TRBV25-1 and TRBJ1-1; D not resolved. Trimming cost V 6 bases and J 4 bases, with 9 bases left between them. There are 12 residues in the CDR3. Germline CDR1 is MGHDK and CDR2 is SYGVNS.